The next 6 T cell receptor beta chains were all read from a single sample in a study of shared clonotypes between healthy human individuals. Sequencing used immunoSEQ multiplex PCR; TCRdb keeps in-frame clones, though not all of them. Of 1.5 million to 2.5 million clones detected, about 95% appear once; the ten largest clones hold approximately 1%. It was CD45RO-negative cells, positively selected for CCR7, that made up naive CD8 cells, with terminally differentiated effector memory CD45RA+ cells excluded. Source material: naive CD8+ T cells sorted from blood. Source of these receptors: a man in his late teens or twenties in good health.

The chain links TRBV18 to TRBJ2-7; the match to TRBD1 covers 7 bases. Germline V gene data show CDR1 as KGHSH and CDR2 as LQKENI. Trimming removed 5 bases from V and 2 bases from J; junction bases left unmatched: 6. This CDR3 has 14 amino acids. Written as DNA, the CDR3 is TGTGCCAGCTCAGACCCGACAGGGCCCTACGAGCAGTACTTC. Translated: CASSDPTGPYEQYF.

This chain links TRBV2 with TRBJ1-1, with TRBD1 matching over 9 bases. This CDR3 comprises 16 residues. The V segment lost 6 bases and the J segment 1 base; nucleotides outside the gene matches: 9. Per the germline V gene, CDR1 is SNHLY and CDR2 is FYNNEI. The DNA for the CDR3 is TGTGCCAGCAGCAATACAGCGACAGGGGGGAACACTGAAGCTTTCTTT. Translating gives CASSNTATGGNTEAFF.

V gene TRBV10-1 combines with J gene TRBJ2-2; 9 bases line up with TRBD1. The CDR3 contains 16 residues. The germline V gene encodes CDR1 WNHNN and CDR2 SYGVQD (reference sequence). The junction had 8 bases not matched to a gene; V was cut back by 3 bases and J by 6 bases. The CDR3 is CASSERDRAGPGELFF. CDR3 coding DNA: TGCGCCAGCAGTGAAAGGGACAGGGCCGGTCCCGGGGAGCTGTTTTTT.

As DNA, the CDR3 is TGTGCCAGCAGCCTAGCTCTAGCACCAGTCACAGATACGCAGTATTTT. Translation: CASSLALAPVTDTQYF. J is TRBJ2-3 and V is TRBV5-4; D possibly corresponds to TRBD2 (5 bases). The CDR3 sequence is 16 residues long. Germline V gene data show CDR1 as SGHNT and CDR2 as YYREEE (reference sequence). V was trimmed by 4 bases and J by 2 bases, leaving 17 bases between them.

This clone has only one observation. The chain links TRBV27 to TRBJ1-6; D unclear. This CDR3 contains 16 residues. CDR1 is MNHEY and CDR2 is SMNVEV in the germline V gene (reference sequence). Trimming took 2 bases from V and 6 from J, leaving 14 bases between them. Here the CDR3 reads CASSLVRGEGNSPLHF. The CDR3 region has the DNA TGTGCCAGCAGTTTAGTACGGGGTGAGGGTAATTCACCCCTCCACTTT.

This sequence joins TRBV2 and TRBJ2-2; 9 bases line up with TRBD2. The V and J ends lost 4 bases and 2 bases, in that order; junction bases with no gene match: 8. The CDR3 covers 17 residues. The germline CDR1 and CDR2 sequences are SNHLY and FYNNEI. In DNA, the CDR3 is TGTGCCAGCAGTGGGGGTCTAGCGGGGCTCAACACCGGGGAGCTGTTTTTT. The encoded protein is CASSGGLAGLNTGELFF.